This T cell receptor beta chain appears in the sequencing data of a study of PD-L1 blockade in urothelial cancer. Study-wide results and caveats: Durable benefit accompanied greater 3-week expansion of tumor-associated blood clones.

As to this clone: Its antigen is currently unknown.

Time point here: peripheral blood 6 weeks after treatment start. Patients in the study were battling locally advanced or metastatic urothelial carcinoma. Per germline, CDR1 WNHNN and CDR2 SYGVQD (reference sequence). Trimming removed 5 bases from V and 0 bases from J, with 14 bases in between. The CDR3 has 15 amino acids. The protocol was immunoSEQ multiplex PCR, while the TCRdb copy is restricted to in-frame clones and leaves out a portion. The table lists tens of thousands of clones, around 84% of them singletons. The J gene is TRBJ2-7, the V gene TRBV10-1; D is possibly TRBD1 (5 bases). This TCR derives from a man aged 70 or older with urothelial cancer. The specimen was PBMCs, collected around atezolizumab (anti-PD-L1) treatment. CDR3 nucleotide sequence: TGCGCCAGCAGTCAGCAGGGCCTCGACTCCTACGAGCAGTACTTC. It encodes CASSQQGLDSYEQYF.